These 17 T cell receptor beta chains came from one sample sequenced in a study of shared clonotypes between healthy human individuals. The protocol was immunoSEQ multiplex PCR, while the TCRdb copy is restricted to in-frame clones and leaves out a portion. This sample has about 470,000 clones, with roughly 77% found just once. The sequenced sample was PBMCs. Receptors were obtained from a woman aged 40 to 49 in good health. Some clones in this sample may be carry-over from other donors' samples.

The chain is built from TRBV7-6 and TRBJ2-3; 13 nucleotides line up with TRBD2. Germline V gives CDR1 SGHVS, CDR2 FNYEAQ. The CDR3 sequence is 14 residues long. V shed 5 bases and J 5 bases; nucleotides not matched to a gene: 1. The CDR3 nucleotides read TGTGCCAGCAGCGGGACTAGCGGGGTAGATACGCAGTATTTT. Protein sequence: CASSGTSGVDTQYF.

The chain is built from TRBV4-2 and TRBJ2-7, with D tentatively TRBD2 (6 bases). The V gene lost 0 bases and the J gene lost 2 bases, with 11 bases spanning the gap. The CDR3 contains 15 residues. From germline, CDR1 is LGHNA and CDR2 YNFKEQ. The CDR3 DNA reads as TGTGCCAGCAGCCAAGAGGCCGGAGGGCCCTACGAGCAGTACTTC. It translates to CASSQEAGGPYEQYF.

The chain joins TRBV2 to TRBJ1-2; the match to TRBD1 covers 8 bases. This CDR3 spans 13 amino acids. With V trimmed by 8 bases and J by 3 bases, 5 bases remained unmatched. In germline, CDR1 is SNHLY, CDR2 FYNNEI. The CDR3 here is CASQGAPDYGYTF. In DNA form, the CDR3 reads TGTGCCAGCCAGGGGGCGCCCGACTATGGCTACACCTTC.

This rearrangement joins TRBV7-3 to TRBJ2-7, with TRBD1 matching over 10 bases. This CDR3 is built from 15 residues. Germline V gene sequence: CDR1 SGHTA, CDR2 FQGTGA. The V segment lost 5 bases and the J segment 0 bases; nucleotides outside the gene matches: 4. CDR3 loop: CASSAGQGSSYEQYF. In DNA, the CDR3 is TGTGCCAGCAGCGCGGGACAGGGGAGCTCCTACGAGCAGTACTTC.

As to this clone: With only one base between it and a far larger clone, this is likely a read error. The rearrangement links TRBV2 to TRBJ2-5; either TRBD1 or TRBD2 may supply D (5 bases each). The J call may be in error: the DNA end matches TRBJ2-7 better. The germline gives CDR1 SNHLY, CDR2 FYNNEI. The CDR3 loop spans 13 amino acids. The chain's CDR3 is CATFGTPKYEQYF. DNA for the CDR3: TGTGCCACGTTCGGGACGCCAAAGTACGAGCAGTACTTC.

This clone has only a few counts. The gene calls are TRBV7-9 and TRBJ1-1; 8 nucleotides match TRBD1. Germline V gene lookup returns CDR1 SEHNR and CDR2 FQNEAQ (reference sequence). The ends lost 5 bases at V and 5 bases at J; junction bases unmatched: 13. The CDR3 is 16 amino acids. CDR3 residues: CASSATPDRGGTEAFF. The CDR3 nucleotides are TGTGCCAGCAGCGCGACCCCTGACAGGGGCGGAACTGAAGCTTTCTTT.

The chain joins TRBV6-6 to TRBJ2-7; TRBD2 agrees at 13 bases. The CDR3 sequence is 14 residues long. Germline assignment: CDR1 MNHNY and CDR2 SVGAGI (reference sequence). V lost 7 bases to trimming and J lost 6 bases; unmatched junction nucleotides: 6. CDR3 nucleotide sequence: TGTGCCAGCACCTTACTAGCGGGAGGGCGCGAGCAGTACTTC. This translates into CASTLLAGGREQYF.

This chain links TRBV9 with TRBJ1-5; D gene uncertain. V lost 0 bases to trimming and J lost 0 bases, with 10 bases between them. CDR3 length: 16 residues. CDR1 and CDR2 from the germline V gene are SGDLS and YYNGEE. This CDR3 reads CASSVDNGDSNQPQHF. CDR3 sequence (DNA): TGTGCCAGCAGCGTAGACAACGGGGATAGCAATCAGCCCCAGCATTTT.

As DNA, the CDR3 is TGTGCCAGCAAAGCGACAGGGTCCTGGGAGACCCAGTACTTC. Translated: CASKATGSWETQYF. The chain combines TRBV27 with TRBJ2-5, with TRBD1 matching 7 bases. Germline CDR1 reads MNHEY; CDR2 reads SMNVEV (reference sequence). There are 14 residues in the CDR3. With V trimmed by 7 bases and J by 5 bases, 10 bases remained unmatched.

V gene TRBV4-2 combines with J gene TRBJ2-7; D might be TRBD1 (5 bases). The germline V gene encodes CDR1 LGHNA and CDR2 YNFKEQ. The V gene lost 1 base and the J gene lost 3 bases, with 10 bases spanning the gap. The CDR3 consists of 14 residues. The CDR3 nucleotides read TGTGCCAGCAGCCAAGGACAGAGCTACTACGAGCAGTACTTC. Protein sequence: CASSQGQSYYEQYF.

The CDR3: CASTPGDRSFLYEQYF. The CDR3 DNA sequence: TGTGCCAGCACTCCAGGGGACAGATCCTTTCTCTACGAGCAGTACTTC. The chain uses TRBV11-1 and TRBJ2-7; 7 nucleotides match TRBD1. Germline CDR1 SGHAT, CDR2 FQDESV (reference sequence). The CDR3 has 16 amino acids. V shed 7 bases and J 3 bases; nucleotides not matched to a gene: 15.

The chain links TRBV19 to TRBJ1-2; TRBD1 matches at 10 bases. Germline V gives CDR1 LNHDA, CDR2 SQIVND (reference sequence). CDR3 length equals 13 residues. V lost 8 bases, J lost 5 bases, and 5 bases stayed unmatched. The CDR3 bases are TGTGCCAGTCGGGACAGGGGACGATATGGCTACACCTTC. As protein: CASRDRGRYGYTF.

A few counts support this clone. The rearrangement links TRBV10-3 to TRBJ2-1, with 8 bases lining up with TRBD2. The V and J ends lost 0 bases and 15 bases, in that order; junction bases with no gene match: 10. From germline, CDR1 is ENHRY and CDR2 SYGVKD. The CDR3 totals 14 residues. The CDR3 loop reads CAISESDPGTSRFF. DNA of the CDR3: TGTGCCATCAGTGAGTCCGATCCCGGGACTAGTCGGTTCTTC.

This chain connects TRBV29-1 to TRBJ1-1; no clear D. The CDR3 has 10 residues. Germline CDR1 and CDR2: SQVTM and ANQGSEA. V shed 4 bases and J shed 11 bases, with 11 bases lying between them. The CDR3 is CSVVGDKAFF. For the CDR3, the DNA is TGCAGCGTTGTCGGCGACAAGGCTTTCTTT.

The CDR3 is CASSLEVSGTDTQYF. CDR3 nucleotides: TGTGCCAGCAGTTTGGAGGTTAGCGGCACAGATACGCAGTATTTT. The chain is built from TRBV27 and TRBJ2-3; D possibly corresponds to TRBD2 (5 bases). Germline-derived CDR1 and CDR2 are MNHEY and SMNVEV (reference sequence). V lost 3 bases and J lost 1, with 11 bases in between. This CDR3 region has 15 residues.

The chain links TRBV19 to TRBJ1-1, with 7 nucleotides matching TRBD1. This CDR3 region has 14 residues. Per germline, CDR1 LNHDA and CDR2 SQIVND (reference sequence). Trimming at V came to 7 bases and at J to 5 bases, leaving 10 bases not matched to a gene. In DNA, the CDR3 is TGTGCCAGTACCATCGACAGGGAATGGACTGAAGCTTTCTTT. It is translated as CASTIDREWTEAFF.

The rearrangement uses TRBV27 and TRBJ1-4; no firm D call. The CDR3 runs 14 residues. Germline V gene lookup returns CDR1 MNHEY and CDR2 SMNVEV (reference sequence). V gave up 0 bases and J gave up 9 bases, with 11 bases separating them. DNA of the CDR3: TGTGCCAGCAGTTTATCGATGCTAGCACAAAAACTGTTTTTT. Its translation: CASSLSMLAQKLFF.